This T cell receptor beta chain was observed in a study of cytotoxic CD8 clonotypes in ibrutinib-treated CLL (dated by TCRdb to the early 2020s). For the study in its entirety: The cohort included some 14 treatment-naive and ten to twelve relapsed/refractory patients; 17 were IGHV unmutated. Longitudinal samples were available for about 30% of the roughly 86 trial participants. Response samples were taken after a median of approximately 13 months on treatment, ranging from about 6 to 40 months. Every remission and progressive disease sample was obtained while ibrutinib was still being received by the patients. Cryopreserved peripheral blood mononuclear cells were collected at three points: before therapy, at response, and at either sustained remission or disease progression. Samples averaged approximately 260,000 productive templates and approximately 100,000 productive rearrangements. Partial responses were observed in some 24 patients and complete responses in 2; after a median follow-up of around 68 months, remission was maintained in 14 patients and progression was observed in 12. Paper-wide results and their limitations: Public clonotypes were rare and either shrank or stayed stable during treatment, and the rise in clonality at ibrutinib response reflected expansion of private clonotypes. Sustained-remission and progressing patients did not have matched sampling times, and lymph node repertoires were not examined. Clonality increased at ibrutinib response, stayed stable in sustained remission, and fell back toward baseline at progression. At baseline, clonality was higher than in age-matched healthy donors and showed a strong correlation with circulating CD8+ T-cell counts.

Each clonotype received, on average, around 9.6x coverage in deep resolution sequencing performed on a MiSeq, where the target depth lay between 1 in 1 million and 1 in 200,000 T cells. TCR beta libraries were generated with the immunoSEQ hsTCRB Kit. As for the original processing: ImmunoSEQ Data Assistant and ImmunoSEQ Analyzer were used for data analysis, and V, D and J genes were assigned according to IMGT definitions. Clonality was computed as one minus normalized Shannon entropy of productive rearrangement frequencies, ranging from 0 to 1. Public clonotype analysis was restricted to overrepresented clonotypes comprising at least 0.05% of each patient's repertoire. Around 12 age-matched healthy donor repertoires from immuneACCESS were used as controls for clonality. Here the immuneACCESS table is served through TCRdb, limited to in-frame sequences with V and J called. Missing clones are a known gap in these copies; in checked studies unresolved V genes cover under half, and the rest lacks a known reason. Clone size and V and J calls were adopted from that table, with D and trimming inferred from the DNA. The sample data list 150,000 to 200,000 clones, and approximately 72% of these were observed just once. The ten top clones hold over 10% of the sample.

This clone was counted once. It has no known antigen specificity. Base-call qualities are not available, and no considerably larger clone is one nucleotide away. CDR1 and CDR2, per the germline V gene (reference sequence), are MNHEY and SMNVEV. From its cysteine to its phenylalanine, the CDR3 spans 13 amino acids. Only CDR3 DNA is held: 39 bases, read in frame from base 1. Trimming takes 4 bases off V and 8 bases off J; junction bases not matched to a gene: 4. The time point label corresponds to: around 25 months on ibrutinib. For TCR beta library preparation, about 2 micrograms of genomic DNA were isolated from cryopreserved PBMCs. Longitudinal blood samples from CLL patients on ibrutinib monotherapy were analyzed using high-throughput TCR beta sequencing. Patients were enrolled in a phase 2 open-label single-center ibrutinib monotherapy trial.

The TCR sequence derives from a human donor with chronic lymphocytic leukemia. Material: PBMCs, obtained after 24 months of ibrutinib treatment. This receptor chain uses TRBV27 and TRBJ1-1; TRBD1 lines up with 10 middle nucleotides. The DNA sequence follows: TGTGCCAGCAGTTCCTGGGACAGGGGAGAAGCTTTCTTT. This is translated as CASSSWDRGEAFF.